This T cell receptor beta chain is drawn from a study of cytomegalovirus exposure and HLA in healthy donors. The study, taken as a whole, reports: Cytomegalovirus-associated status was assigned to approximately 160 TCR beta chains.

The table came from immunoSEQ multiplex PCR; TCRdb's copy has only in-frame clones and leaves some out. Of some 330,000 clones in the sample, roughly 85% were seen once. With respect to this clone: What it recognizes is unknown.

Trimming removed 0 bases from V and 1 base from J, with 19 bases in between. CDR1 SGHDT and CDR2 YYEEEE come from the germline V gene. The CDR3 length is 18 residues. Sample: PBMCs. The clonotype was recovered from a young woman in good health and CMV-seronegative. The chain uses TRBV5-6 and TRBJ1-2, with TRBD1 as a possible D gene (6 bases). CDR3 DNA: TGTGCCAGCAGCTTGGAGGGGTTCAGGGGTGGAGATAACTATGGCTACACCTTC. Translation gives CASSLEGFRGGDNYGYTF.